This passage covers 14 T cell receptor beta chains from one sample sequenced in a study of PD-1 blockade in classical Hodgkin lymphoma. Relapse was seen in all patients after autologous stem cell transplantation, and brentuximab vedotin exposure was variable. Repertoires were generated with immunoSEQ multiplex PCR, while TCRdb's copy carries only in-frame clones and drops some. The table has 20,000 to 25,000 clones, approximately 71% seen once. This specimen consisted of peripheral blood mononuclear cells (PBMCs), obtained at baseline. The origin of the receptors is a human donor with classical Hodgkin lymphoma.

J is TRBJ2-3 and V is TRBV7-3; a weak D match, TRBD2 (6 bases). Germline V gene data show CDR1 as SGHTA and CDR2 as FQGTGA. CDR3 size: 19 residues. Trimming took off 3 bases at V and 3 bases at J, with 25 bases between the two ends. CDR3 loop: CASSFLGPGALAGTDTQYF. The CDR3 DNA reads as TGTGCCAGCAGCTTTTTGGGCCCTGGCGCTCTGGCGGGAACAGATACGCAGTATTTT.

In its sample, this clone was seen once. The chain has TRBV29-1 and TRBJ2-6; D not resolved. This CDR3 has 11 residues. Germline assignment: CDR1 SQVTM and CDR2 ANQGSEA. CDR3 in amino acids: CSCWGANVLTF. DNA of the CDR3: TGCAGTTGCTGGGGGGCCAACGTCCTGACTTTC.

The chain employs TRBV5-1 and TRBJ1-5; TRBD1 matches at 8 bases. Trimming removed 4 bases from V and 3 bases from J; junction bases left unmatched: 9. Germline V gives CDR1 SGHRS, CDR2 YFSETQ. The CDR3 consists of 16 residues. CDR3: CASSSRGQVSNQPQHF. CDR3 nucleotides: TGCGCCAGCAGCAGCCGGGGACAGGTCTCCAATCAGCCCCAGCATTTT. The variable domain in full, with the rest retrieved from reference TRBV5-1 and TRBJ1-5, is KAGVTQTPRYLIKTRGQQVTLSCSPISGHRSVSWYQQTPGQGLQFLFEYFSETQRNKGNFPGRFSGRQFSNSRSEMNVSTLELGDSALYLCASSSRGQVSNQPQHFGDGTRLSIL.

With regard to this clone: The same CDR3 also results from other DNA sequences found in this sample. The chain combines TRBV28 with TRBJ2-3; D is uncertain. V was clipped by 3 bases and J by 1 base, with 8 bases between them. In germline, CDR1 is MDHEN, CDR2 SYDVKM. The CDR3 runs to 14 residues. CDR3 sequence (DNA): TGTGCCAGCAGTTTTGTTGCAGGCACAGATACGCAGTATTTT. It is translated as CASSFVAGTDTQYF.

This chain joins TRBV6-5 and TRBJ1-3; D is uncertain. The CDR3 has 16 residues. V was shortened by 0 bases and J by 0 bases, with 9 bases between the two germline ends. Germline CDR1 reads MNHEY; CDR2 reads SVGAGI. Here the CDR3 reads CASSYSLESSGNTIYF. The CDR3 nucleotides are TGTGCCAGCAGTTACTCATTGGAGAGCTCTGGAAACACCATATATTTT.

In the case of this clone: The sample carries other DNA sequences with the same CDR3. This chain joins TRBV4-3 and TRBJ2-7; TRBD1 might be the D (5 bases). This CDR3 has 14 residues. Germline V gene lookup returns CDR1 LGHNA and CDR2 YSLEER. Trimming took off 0 bases at V and 3 bases at J, with 9 bases between the two ends. CDR3 residues: CASSQETGHYEQYF. Written as DNA, the CDR3 is TGCGCCAGCAGCCAAGAAACAGGCCACTACGAGCAGTACTTC.

This clone was seen a handful of times. V gene TRBV7-9 combines with J gene TRBJ2-7, with 10 bases matching TRBD1. The V segment lost 5 bases and the J segment 7 bases; nucleotides outside the gene matches: 8. CDR3 length equals 14 residues. The germline gives CDR1 SEHNR, CDR2 FQNEAQ (reference sequence). The CDR3: CASSIGTGVGEQYF. The CDR3 DNA reads TGTGCCAGCAGCATTGGGACAGGGGTTGGGGAGCAGTACTTC.

The V and J genes are TRBV5-1 and TRBJ2-3, with 8 bases lining up with TRBD1. V trimming: 3 bases; J trimming: 5 bases; junction bases outside the gene matches: 5. The CDR3 is 14 residues long. In germline, CDR1 is SGHRS, CDR2 YFSETQ. The CDR3 coding sequence is TGCGCCAGCAGCTCTCGGACAGGGCAAGATACGCAGTATTTT. Translation gives CASSSRTGQDTQYF.

The chain is built from TRBV5-6 and TRBJ2-2; D is possibly TRBD1 or TRBD2 (5 bases each). Trimming removed 3 bases at V and 7 bases at J, with 19 bases between. This CDR3 has 16 amino acids. Germline CDR1 reads SGHDT; CDR2 reads YYEEEE. CDR3 coding DNA: TGTGCCAGCAGCTCCCCCGGGACCATCAAACACGGGGAGCTGTTTTTT. It translates to CASSSPGTIKHGELFF.

The chain uses TRBV5-6 and TRBJ1-2; D uncertain. The CDR3 spans 13 residues. Per the germline V gene, CDR1 is SGHDT and CDR2 is YYEEEE. V was shortened by 1 base and J by 8 bases, with 12 bases between the two germline ends. CDR3 residues: CASSLSRGSGYTF. The DNA of the CDR3 is TGTGCCAGCAGCTTGTCGCGGGGTTCGGGCTACACCTTC.

In nucleotides, the CDR3 is TGTGCCACCAGCGAGCAGGGAGGACCGTCCGGCTACACCTTC. Translation gives CATSEQGGPSGYTF. The J gene is TRBJ1-2, the V gene TRBV15, with D possibly matching TRBD1 (5 bases). Germline lookup yields CDR1 LNHNV and CDR2 YYDKDF (reference sequence). Trimming stripped 5 bases from V and 8 bases from J, with 18 bases between. CDR3 length: 14 residues.

The V and J genes are TRBV5-4 and TRBJ1-4, with 10 bases that match TRBD1. This CDR3 is built from 17 residues. Per the germline V gene, CDR1 is SGHNT and CDR2 is YYREEE (reference sequence). V lost 5 bases, J lost 2 bases, and 9 bases stayed unmatched. CDR3 sequence: CASSGGQGKGTNEKLFF. CDR3 nucleotide sequence: TGTGCCAGCAGTGGGGGACAGGGGAAAGGGACTAATGAAAAACTGTTTTTT.

The rearrangement joins TRBV7-3 to TRBJ2-1; TRBD1 agrees at 9 bases. CDR3 length: 14 amino acids. The V gene end was trimmed by 4 bases and the J gene end by 9 bases; junction bases not matched to a gene: 7. Germline-derived CDR1 and CDR2 are SGHTA and FQGTGA. This chain's CDR3 is CASSSGTGRVEQFF. CDR3 nucleotides: TGTGCCAGCAGCTCGGGGACAGGGCGGGTTGAGCAGTTCTTC.

The rearrangement joins TRBV6-5 to TRBJ2-1; 7 bases map to TRBD2. Germline V lookup: CDR1 MNHEY, CDR2 SVGAGI. Unmatched junction bases numbered 9, after V lost 3 bases and J lost 7 bases. The CDR3 covers 15 residues. As DNA, the CDR3 is TGTGCCAGCAGTTATAAGCGGGGAAGTGGGAATGAGCAGTTCTTC. Amino acids: CASSYKRGSGNEQFF.